This T cell receptor (beta chain) was profiled in a study of breast tumors, draining lymph nodes, adjacent tissues. General observations from the study: Compared with lymph nodes, tumors were less diverse; compared with nontumor tissue, more. Data only fit, rather than demonstrated, lymph node origin of most tumor T cells. Compared with basal-like, luminal-like tumors shared significantly more repertoire with nontumor tissue. Findings are consistent with lymph node origin and intratumoral expansion of most tumor T cells.

The CDR3 is 14 residues long. Germline loops: CDR1 SGHVS, CDR2 FNYEAQ. TCRdb used MiXCR to reprocess the multiplex PCR reads, holding one entry per CDR3 protein. This sample has 100,000 to 150,000 distinct CDR3 sequences; just under 20% occur once, and the top ten carry roughly 3.5%. Axillary draining lymph nodes of breast cancer patients supplied the node samples. Regarding this clonotype: No antigen is known for it. One junction end disagrees with the germline gene, perhaps due to a read error.

The origin of this receptor is a female donor with breast cancer. Some clones in this sample may be carry-over from other donors' samples. The genes are TRBV7-6 and TRBJ2-3, with D tentatively TRBD2 (6 bases). Material for sequencing was axillary lymph node tissue. Here the CDR3 DNA reads TGTGCCAGCGCACGGGGTAGCGGCACAGGTACGCAGTATTTT. This codes for CASARGSGTGTQYF.